The next 20 T cell receptor beta chains were all read from a single sample in a study of blood T cells in healthy people across ages. A sample-barcoded 5' primer and a J-beta primer mix were used in a second PCR of roughly 6 to 11 cycles. TCRdb redid the calling of the 5' RACE reads with MiXCR, one entry per CDR3 protein. The sample has about 970,000 distinct CDR3 sequences; roughly 51% are singletons. The sequencing sample was made of blood. These receptors originate from a woman aged 55 to 70 in good health.

This clonotype was seen a few times. The chain links TRBV25-1 to TRBJ2-5, with 7 nucleotides matching TRBD1. J was trimmed by 5 bases and V by 4 bases; bases with no gene match: 4. Germline values: CDR1 MGHDK, CDR2 SYGVNS. The length of the CDR3 is 13 residues. The CDR3 reads CASSADRDETQYF. The CDR3 DNA sequence: TGTGCCAGCAGTGCCGACAGGGATGAGACCCAGTACTTC.

V gene TRBV27 combines with J gene TRBJ2-7; TRBD2 might be the D (6 bases). Germline-derived CDR1 and CDR2 are MNHEY and SMNVEV (reference sequence). Between the trimmed V and J ends, which lost 6 bases and 3 bases, there was a span of 24 bases. CDR3 length: 17 amino acids. CDR3 residues: CASRSTSLGTGFYEQYF. Here the CDR3 DNA reads TGTGCCAGCAGGTCAACCTCCCTCGGGACTGGTTTCTACGAGCAGTACTTC.

The table lists this clonotype with a few counts. The chain uses TRBV4-1 and TRBJ1-5; D is perhaps TRBD1 (5 bases). Germline CDR1 MGHRA, CDR2 YSYEKL. The CDR3 spans 13 residues. V dropped 3 bases and J dropped 6 bases, with 9 bases sitting between them. The CDR3 reads CASSQLGVQPQHF. The CDR3 DNA reads as TGCGCCAGCAGCCAGCTAGGGGTTCAGCCCCAGCATTTT.

The chain uses TRBV6-5 and TRBJ1-6; maybe TRBD1 (5 bases). Germline V gene lookup returns CDR1 MNHEY and CDR2 SVGAGI. The CDR3 runs 14 residues. The germline V and J ends were trimmed by 8 bases and 7 bases, with 15 bases remaining between them. CDR3 amino acids: CASRPTGRNSPLHF. Written as DNA, the CDR3 is TGTGCCAGCCGGCCAACGGGGCGAAATTCACCCCTCCACTTT.

A note on this clonotype: A single base separates this from a much larger clone, so it may be a read error. The gene calls are TRBV12-3 or TRBV12-4 and TRBJ2-5; D could derive from TRBD1 or TRBD2 (5 bases each). CDR3 size: 14 residues. Trimming pared 4 bases from V and 2 bases from J, leaving 11 bases between. Here the CDR3 DNA reads TGTGCCAGCAGTTCGCATGGGGGTCAAGAGACCCAGTACTTC. It translates to CASSSHGGQETQYF.

The chain carries TRBV21-1 and TRBJ2-3; TRBD2, the table's D call, was not compared with the DNA. TRBV21-1 is a documented pseudogene. The CDR3 consists of 15 residues. The CDR3 region is CASSKPPPSTDTQYF. CDR3 in DNA: TGTGCCAGCAGCAAACCTCCGCCTAGCACAGATACGCAGTATTTT.

This clonotype was seen only a few times. V is TRBV6-5 and J is TRBJ2-3; D remains ambiguous. Per germline, CDR1 MNHEY and CDR2 SVGAGI. The CDR3 sequence is 14 residues long. The ends were cut back, 0 bases at V and 2 bases at J, with 6 bases in the middle. CDR3 bases: TGTGCCAGCAGTTACTCGCAGGTCACAGATACGCAGTATTTT. It is translated as CASSYSQVTDTQYF.

In DNA form, the CDR3 reads TGCAGCGTTGAAGGGTTAGCGGGAGTATTCATTGAGCAGTACTTC. The encoded protein is CSVEGLAGVFIEQYF. V is TRBV29-1 and J is TRBJ2-7; 9 nucleotides align to TRBD2. The CDR3 runs 15 residues. Germline CDR1 is SQVTM and CDR2 is ANQGSEA. J lost 7 bases, V lost 1 base, and 11 bases had no gene match.

This clonotype was seen more than once but under ten times. The rearrangement links TRBV12-3 or TRBV12-4 to TRBJ2-7; D is unclear. The V end was cut by 8 bases, the J end by 3 bases, with 11 bases between. The CDR3 totals 12 residues. DNA for the CDR3: TGTGCCAGCGCTTGGGCTAGCTACGAGCAGTACTTC. It codes for CASAWASYEQYF.

This chain joins TRBV29-1 and TRBJ2-3; unclear D gene. V lost 2 bases, J lost 5 bases, and 14 bases lay in between. The CDR3 length is 14 residues. The germline gives CDR1 SQVTM, CDR2 ANQGSEA. CDR3 in amino acids: CSVERPTIRDTQYF. The CDR3, as DNA: TGCAGCGTTGAAAGGCCGACCATCCGAGATACGCAGTATTTT.

The sample holds a few counts of this clonotype. The chain uses TRBV12-3 or TRBV12-4 and TRBJ1-1; unclear D gene. The V and J ends lost 3 bases and 1 base respectively, with 9 bases between them. The CDR3 loop spans 14 amino acids. CDR3 nucleotides: TGTGCCAGCAGTTTGTCCGGGTCGAACACTGAAGCTTTCTTT. Residues: CASSLSGSNTEAFF.

This clonotype was detected many times. The chain is built from TRBV4-1 and TRBJ2-4; D is perhaps TRBD2 (5 bases). Germline lookup yields CDR1 MGHRA and CDR2 YSYEKL. There are 17 residues in the CDR3. The V end was cut by 0 bases, the J end by 1 base, with 13 bases between. The CDR3 DNA sequence: TGCGCCAGCAGCCAAGATTTCGCATCGGGGGCCAAAAACATTCAGTACTTC. Its protein is CASSQDFASGAKNIQYF.

The chain joins TRBV7-2 to TRBJ1-6, with D possibly matching TRBD1 (5 bases). CDR1 is SGHTA, CDR2 FQGNSA, per germline. There are 14 residues in the CDR3. V was shortened by 5 bases and J by 8 bases, with 13 bases between the two germline ends. The CDR3 loop is CASSPRGSYSPLHF. The CDR3 coding sequence is TGTGCCAGCAGCCCAAGGGGTAGTTATTCACCCCTCCACTTT.

This clonotype appeared a single time. V and J are TRBV10-3 and TRBJ2-6; D gene ambiguous. The CDR3 contains 14 residues. With 4 bases removed from V and 1 base from J, the gap between germline ends came to 5 bases. Germline lookup yields CDR1 ENHRY and CDR2 SYGVKD. In DNA, the CDR3 is TGTGCCATCAGTGGTCCGTCTGGGGCCAACGTCCTGACTTTC. This translates into CAISGPSGANVLTF.

Only a few counts were recorded for this clonotype. This chain uses TRBV12-3 or TRBV12-4 with TRBJ2-1, with D possibly being TRBD1 (7 bases). The V gene lost 3 bases and the J gene lost 6 bases, with 15 bases spanning the gap. This CDR3 comprises 15 residues. The CDR3 sequence is CASSFIQGGSNEQFF. CDR3 nucleotide sequence: TGTGCCAGCAGTTTCATCCAGGGGGGTTCCAATGAGCAGTTCTTC.

The chain couples TRBV7-2 to TRBJ2-1; D might be TRBD2 (6 bases). V was clipped by 2 bases and J by 3 bases, with 11 bases between them. CDR1 and CDR2 from the germline V gene are SGHTA and FQGNSA. This CDR3 is 15 amino acids long. CDR3 protein: CASSLKAAGYNEQFF. In DNA, the CDR3 is TGTGCCAGCAGCTTAAAGGCAGCGGGCTACAATGAGCAGTTCTTC.

The chain is built from TRBV4-3 and TRBJ2-7; 9 bases map to TRBD1. The CDR3 loop spans 16 amino acids. From germline, CDR1 is LGHNA and CDR2 YSLEER. Trimming removed 3 bases from V and 4 bases from J; junction bases left unmatched: 10. The CDR3 is CASSQAAGTGRYEQYF. CDR3 nucleotide sequence: TGCGCCAGCAGCCAGGCAGCCGGGACAGGGAGGTACGAGCAGTACTTC.

This clonotype appeared a few times. The chain combines TRBV5-1 with TRBJ1-6; D might be TRBD1 (5 bases). Germline V gene sequence: CDR1 SGHRS, CDR2 YFSETQ. Trimming cost V 2 bases and J 9 bases, with 18 bases left between them. The CDR3 is 16 amino acids. CDR3 DNA sequence: TGCGCCAGCAGCTTCGAACGTCCGGGGCAAGGTTCACCCCTCCACTTT. Protein: CASSFERPGQGSPLHF.

The J gene is TRBJ2-1, the V gene TRBV6-5; possibly TRBD1 for D (6 bases). V lost 6 bases and J 9 bases, leaving 18 bases between the germline ends. Germline CDR1 MNHEY, CDR2 SVGAGI. The CDR3 has 14 residues. The CDR3 DNA is TGTGCCAGCAGACGATCACTACAGGGTAGTGAGCAGTTCTTC. This codes for CASRRSLQGSEQFF.

With respect to this clonotype: The germline gene is not matched at one end of the junction; a read error may be the cause. The chain is built from TRBV15 and TRBJ1-5; D gene uncertain. CDR1 is LNHNV and CDR2 is YYDKDF in the germline V gene (reference sequence). CDR3 length: 13 residues. This CDR3 reads CATGRYSNQPQHF. Written as DNA, the CDR3 is TGCGCCACCGGTCGTTATAGCAATCAGCCCCAGCATTTT. The variable domain in full, with the rest retrieved from reference TRBV15 and TRBJ1-5, is DAMVIQNPRYQVTQFGKPVTLSCSQTLNHNVMYWYQQKSSQAPKLLFHYYDKDFNNEADTPDNFQSRRPNTSFCFLDIRSPGLGDTAMYLCATGRYSNQPQHFGDGTRLSIL.